This is a list of T cell receptor beta chains from one sample in a study of OX40 agonist ivuxolimab in advanced cancers. Generated by immunoSEQ multiplex PCR, the TCRdb table keeps only in-frame clones and is missing some. The sample carries 50,000 to 70,000 clones, roughly nine tenths recorded once. This specimen consisted of CD4+ or CD8+ T cells sorted from blood, obtained in a trial of the OX40 agonist ivuxolimab. The receptors originated from an adult with an advanced solid tumor such as melanoma, head and neck, liver or kidney cancer. CDR3s include the opening cysteine and the closing phenylalanine or tryptophan. Fields, in order: V gene, D gene, J gene, clone size, CDR3 protein, CDR3 DNA. The D gene is left open where the match is weak. Clone size is given for some rows only: seen once, a few or many times, or a class if the clone is expanded.

v_call: TRBV28; d_call: TRBD2; j_call: TRBJ2-7; clone_size: .; cdr3_aa: CASSLFGGMFHEQYF; cdr3_nt: TGTGCCAGCAGTTTATTCGGGGGGATGTTCCACGAGCAGTACTTC
v_call: TRBV27; d_call: TRBD2; j_call: TRBJ2-1; clone_size: .; cdr3_aa: CASTLGVAGSNEQFF; cdr3_nt: TGTGCCAGCACCCTAGGGGTAGCGGGATCCAATGAGCAGTTCTTC
v_call: TRBV7-9; d_call: .; j_call: TRBJ2-7; clone_size: once; cdr3_aa: CASSLAVTSRYEQYF; cdr3_nt: TGTGCCAGCAGCTTAGCGGTGACTAGTCGCTACGAGCAGTACTTC
v_call: TRBV7-8; d_call: .; j_call: TRBJ2-1; clone_size: once; cdr3_aa: CASSLQGGVAGGGNEQFF; cdr3_nt: TGTGCCAGCAGCTTACAAGGCGGGGTAGCCGGGGGCGGAAATGAGCAGTTCTTC
v_call: TRBV13; d_call: .; j_call: TRBJ2-7; clone_size: few; cdr3_aa: CASSLGTTYEQYF; cdr3_nt: TGTGCCAGCAGCCTTGGGACCACCTACGAGCAGTACTTC
v_call: TRBV5-5; d_call: .; j_call: TRBJ1-1; clone_size: .; cdr3_aa: CASSSWTAEAFF; cdr3_nt: TGTGCCAGCAGCTCGTGGACAGCTGAAGCTTTCTTT
v_call: TRBV5-5; d_call: .; j_call: TRBJ2-3; clone_size: few; cdr3_aa: CASSLEETVGTDTQYF; cdr3_nt: TGTGCCAGCAGCTTGGAGGAAACCGTAGGCACAGATACGCAGTATTTT
v_call: TRBV4-3; d_call: .; j_call: TRBJ2-3; clone_size: once; cdr3_aa: CASSQSQGTTDTQYF; cdr3_nt: TGCGCCAGCAGCCAATCTCAGGGGACCACAGATACGCAGTATTTT
v_call: TRBV11-3; d_call: TRBD2; j_call: TRBJ2-3; clone_size: .; cdr3_aa: CASSLPGLRDTQYF; cdr3_nt: TGTGCCAGCAGCTTACCGGGACTACGAGATACGCAGTATTTT
v_call: TRBV7-3; d_call: TRBD1; j_call: TRBJ1-2; clone_size: .; cdr3_aa: CASPWGRTEGQGADYGYTF; cdr3_nt: TGTGCCAGCCCTTGGGGCCGGACGGAAGGGCAGGGGGCAGACTATGGCTACACCTTC
v_call: TRBV2; d_call: .; j_call: TRBJ2-3; clone_size: .; cdr3_aa: CASSEALVGSSSTDTQYF; cdr3_nt: TGTGCCAGCAGTGAAGCGCTGGTGGGTTCCTCTAGCACAGATACGCAGTATTTT
v_call: TRBV27; d_call: TRBD2; j_call: TRBJ2-7; clone_size: once; cdr3_aa: CASSLSQAGGGNEQYF; cdr3_nt: TGTGCCAGCAGTTTATCCCAAGCGGGAGGGGGCAACGAGCAGTACTTC
v_call: TRBV7-3; d_call: TRBD1; j_call: TRBJ2-1; clone_size: .; cdr3_aa: CASSLTDRVGYNEQFF; cdr3_nt: TGTGCCAGCAGCTTAACAGACAGGGTTGGGTACAATGAGCAGTTCTTC
v_call: TRBV7-9; d_call: .; j_call: TRBJ2-5; clone_size: .; cdr3_aa: CASSWMTEIQETQYF; cdr3_nt: TGTGCCAGCAGCTGGATGACAGAAATACAAGAGACCCAGTACTTC
v_call: TRBV27; d_call: TRBD2; j_call: TRBJ2-1; clone_size: .; cdr3_aa: CASRGGVEQFF; cdr3_nt: TGTGCCAGCAGGGGAGGGGTTGAGCAGTTCTTC
v_call: TRBV10-1; d_call: .; j_call: TRBJ2-7; clone_size: once; cdr3_aa: CATLPGEVAYEQYF; cdr3_nt: TGCGCCACCTTGCCGGGAGAGGTTGCCTACGAGCAGTACTTC
v_call: TRBV2; d_call: .; j_call: TRBJ1-2; clone_size: once; cdr3_aa: CASSSSGTYGYTF; cdr3_nt: TGTGCCAGCAGTAGTTCCGGGACCTATGGCTACACCTTC
v_call: TRBV7-8; d_call: .; j_call: TRBJ2-2; clone_size: .; cdr3_aa: CASRPWENTGELFF; cdr3_nt: TGTGCCAGCAGGCCCTGGGAGAACACCGGGGAGCTGTTTTTT
v_call: TRBV27; d_call: .; j_call: TRBJ2-1; clone_size: .; cdr3_aa: CASSFSTLGEQFF; cdr3_nt: TGTGCCAGCAGTTTCTCCACGCTTGGTGAGCAGTTCTTC
v_call: TRBV28; d_call: .; j_call: TRBJ1-3; clone_size: .; cdr3_aa: CASSFWGLSGNTIYF; cdr3_nt: TGTGCCAGCAGTTTTTGGGGCCTCTCTGGAAACACCATATATTTT
v_call: TRBV5-4; d_call: TRBD2; j_call: TRBJ2-5; clone_size: .; cdr3_aa: CASSFGTTKETQYF; cdr3_nt: TGTGCCAGCAGCTTCGGGACTACCAAAGAGACCCAGTACTTC
v_call: TRBV18; d_call: .; j_call: TRBJ2-5; clone_size: .; cdr3_aa: CASSGPGRQETQYF; cdr3_nt: TGTGCCAGCTCAGGCCCTGGTCGCCAAGAGACCCAGTACTTC
v_call: TRBV19; d_call: TRBD2; j_call: TRBJ2-5; clone_size: .; cdr3_aa: CASSIVPGGPETQYF; cdr3_nt: TGTGCCAGTAGTATAGTACCGGGGGGGCCGGAGACCCAGTACTTC
v_call: TRBV7-9; d_call: .; j_call: TRBJ2-2; clone_size: .; cdr3_aa: CASRYPGRRNTGELFF; cdr3_nt: TGTGCCAGCAGATACCCCGGGAGACGAAACACCGGGGAGCTGTTTTTT
v_call: TRBV19; d_call: .; j_call: TRBJ2-3; clone_size: .; cdr3_aa: CASSPSGTDTQYF; cdr3_nt: TGTGCCAGTAGCCCTAGCGGCACAGATACGCAGTATTTT
v_call: TRBV9; d_call: .; j_call: TRBJ2-7; clone_size: .; cdr3_aa: CASSVEPSPLEQYF; cdr3_nt: TGTGCCAGCAGCGTAGAACCTTCCCCGCTCGAGCAGTACTTC
v_call: TRBV7-8; d_call: .; j_call: TRBJ2-7; clone_size: once; cdr3_aa: CASSFNYEQYF; cdr3_nt: TGTGCCAGCAGCTTTAACTACGAGCAGTACTTC
v_call: TRBV11-3; d_call: TRBD2; j_call: TRBJ2-1; clone_size: once; cdr3_aa: CASSLELAGGNNEQFF; cdr3_nt: TGTGCCAGCAGCTTAGAGTTAGCGGGAGGGAACAATGAGCAGTTCTTC
v_call: TRBV4-2; d_call: .; j_call: TRBJ2-7; clone_size: .; cdr3_aa: CASSQEVWGVYEQYF; cdr3_nt: TGTGCCAGCAGCCAAGAGGTCTGGGGGGTTTACGAGCAGTACTTC
v_call: TRBV27; d_call: .; j_call: TRBJ2-3; clone_size: .; cdr3_aa: CASSLWQTNTDTQYF; cdr3_nt: TGTGCCAGCAGTTTGTGGCAGACAAACACAGATACGCAGTATTTT
v_call: TRBV6-1; d_call: .; j_call: TRBJ1-5; clone_size: .; cdr3_aa: CASTVAYQPQHF; cdr3_nt: TGTGCCAGCACGGTGGCTTATCAGCCCCAGCATTTT
v_call: TRBV5-6; d_call: TRBD1; j_call: TRBJ2-3; clone_size: .; cdr3_aa: CASSSGTGGYTDTQYF; cdr3_nt: TGTGCCAGCAGCTCGGGGACAGGGGGCTACACAGATACGCAGTATTTT
v_call: TRBV4-3; d_call: TRBD1; j_call: TRBJ2-7; clone_size: .; cdr3_aa: CASSQLQGAREQYF; cdr3_nt: TGCGCCAGCAGCCAATTACAGGGGGCCAGGGAGCAGTACTTC
v_call: TRBV28; d_call: TRBD1; j_call: TRBJ1-1; clone_size: .; cdr3_aa: CASSPHSGGTEAFF; cdr3_nt: TGTGCCAGCAGCCCTCATTCAGGGGGCACTGAAGCTTTCTTT
v_call: TRBV11-3; d_call: .; j_call: TRBJ1-5; clone_size: .; cdr3_aa: CASSSSTLTGPHQPQHF; cdr3_nt: TGTGCCAGCAGCTCCAGTACCTTAACAGGGCCCCATCAGCCCCAGCATTTT
v_call: TRBV15; d_call: TRBD1; j_call: TRBJ1-1; clone_size: .; cdr3_aa: CAKRQGAMNTEAFF; cdr3_nt: TGTGCCAAGAGACAGGGTGCCATGAACACTGAAGCTTTCTTT
v_call: TRBV29-1; d_call: TRBD2; j_call: TRBJ2-5; clone_size: .; cdr3_aa: CSVEDLTSGRSQETQYF; cdr3_nt: TGCAGCGTTGAAGATCTAACTAGCGGGAGATCACAAGAGACCCAGTACTTC
v_call: TRBV7-6; d_call: TRBD2; j_call: TRBJ2-2; clone_size: .; cdr3_aa: CASSLTRGTSGSPGELFF; cdr3_nt: TGTGCCAGCAGCTTAACCCGGGGGACTAGCGGGAGCCCCGGGGAGCTGTTTTTT
v_call: TRBV28; d_call: TRBD1; j_call: TRBJ2-5; clone_size: .; cdr3_aa: CASRPTGVAPETQYF; cdr3_nt: TGTGCCAGCAGACCAACAGGGGTCGCGCCGGAGACCCAGTACTTC
v_call: TRBV19; d_call: .; j_call: TRBJ1-1; clone_size: .; cdr3_aa: CASSIGANTEAFF; cdr3_nt: TGTGCCAGTAGTATCGGTGCGAACACTGAAGCTTTCTTT
v_call: TRBV7-9; d_call: .; j_call: TRBJ2-7; clone_size: .; cdr3_aa: CASSSGHHEQYF; cdr3_nt: TGTGCCAGCAGCTCGGGACACCACGAGCAGTACTTC
v_call: TRBV4-3; d_call: .; j_call: TRBJ2-1; clone_size: .; cdr3_aa: CASSQDRTSGNEQFF; cdr3_nt: TGCGCCAGCAGCCAAGATCGAACTAGTGGGAATGAGCAGTTCTTC
v_call: TRBV19; d_call: .; j_call: TRBJ2-1; clone_size: .; cdr3_aa: CASSTFDFNEQFF; cdr3_nt: TGTGCCAGTAGTACTTTCGACTTTAATGAGCAGTTCTTC
v_call: TRBV13; d_call: .; j_call: TRBJ2-3; clone_size: .; cdr3_aa: CASSFGRNADTQYF; cdr3_nt: TGTGCCAGCAGCTTTGGCAGGAACGCAGATACGCAGTATTTT
v_call: TRBV7-2; d_call: .; j_call: TRBJ2-1; clone_size: .; cdr3_aa: CASSLELLSYNEQFF; cdr3_nt: TGTGCCAGCAGCTTAGAACTCCTGTCCTACAATGAGCAGTTCTTC
v_call: TRBV29-1; d_call: .; j_call: TRBJ2-3; clone_size: once; cdr3_aa: CSVEVTDTQYF; cdr3_nt: TGCAGCGTTGAGGTCACAGATACGCAGTATTTT
v_call: TRBV7-3; d_call: .; j_call: TRBJ1-1; clone_size: .; cdr3_aa: CASSLHDKNTEAFF; cdr3_nt: TGTGCCAGCAGCCTACATGACAAGAACACTGAAGCTTTCTTT
v_call: TRBV7-2; d_call: .; j_call: TRBJ2-7; clone_size: .; cdr3_aa: CASSLVGDRDPEQYF; cdr3_nt: TGTGCCAGCAGCTTAGTAGGAGACCGTGACCCCGAGCAGTACTTC
v_call: TRBV7-9; d_call: TRBD2; j_call: TRBJ2-6; clone_size: .; cdr3_aa: CASSPNRGVGANVLTF; cdr3_nt: TGTGCCAGCAGCCCCAACCGGGGGGTCGGGGCCAACGTCCTGACTTTC
v_call: TRBV27; d_call: .; j_call: TRBJ2-1; clone_size: .; cdr3_aa: CASSPYDGTLDNEQFF; cdr3_nt: TGTGCCAGCAGCCCTTACGACGGGACCCTGGACAATGAGCAGTTCTTC